This T cell receptor beta chain originates from a study of T cell repertoires in cytomegalovirus infection. Study context: Signatures in public TCR beta sequences pointed to both CMV infection and matching HLA type.

This CDR3 has 13 residues. The trim removed 6 bases at V and 3 bases at J, leaving 2 bases unmatched. From germline, CDR1 is MNHEY and CDR2 SVGAGI. In TCRdb, the reads were re-called with MiXCR into one record per CDR3 protein. The table has approximately 990,000 distinct CDR3 sequences, roughly 30% seen once. This clonotype has just one count. Its target is not known. This receptor was taken from a human donor in good health (CMV status not recorded). Some clones in this sample may be carry-over from other donors' samples. Here the sequenced sample was cultured CD8+ T cells from PBMCs, taken from culture after CMV antigen stimulation. The chain employs TRBV6-5 and TRBJ1-2; 9 positions match TRBD1. The CDR3 spells CASRHRGHYGYTF. CDR3 in DNA: TGTGCCAGCAGACACAGGGGGCACTATGGCTACACCTTC.